The clone carrying this T cell receptor beta chain was found many times. Its target is not known. The data originate from a study of shared clonotypes between healthy human individuals. Germline trimming cut 4 bases from V and 6 bases from J; bases unmatched to any gene: 13. There are 17 residues in the CDR3. Germline V CDR1 and CDR2: MGHRA, YSYEKL. Libraries were prepared by immunoSEQ multiplex PCR; TCRdb keeps only in-frame clonotypes and omits some of them. Here the sample spans around 720,000 clones, about three quarters being singletons. Study results and caveats: Non-shared clonotypes had lower generation probabilities than those shared by all four donors. Investigators collected only blood, and repertoires in tissues likely differ.

The sequence was collected from a woman aged 30 to 39 in good health. The V gene is TRBV4-1, the J gene TRBJ2-1; 9 bases align to TRBD2. The material sequenced was memory CD4+ T cells sorted from blood. Specified subset: CD45RA-negative fraction. The CDR3: CASSPPYREAGGNEQFF. The DNA of the CDR3 is TGCGCCAGCAGCCCGCCTTACCGGGAAGCGGGAGGCAATGAGCAGTTCTTC.